This TCR beta chain was sequenced for a study of blood T cell repertoires in COVID-19. Data came from immunoSEQ multiplex PCR; TCRdb stores just in-frame clones and leaves some out. Seen here are 300,000 to 450,000 clones, roughly 85% observed once, and the top ten hold around 3.4%. The V gene's germline CDR1 is LNHDA and CDR2 SQIVND (reference sequence). There are 17 residues in the CDR3. The trim removed 5 bases at V and 5 bases at J, leaving 16 bases unmatched. Sequencing was carried out using peripheral blood. This receptor was obtained from a woman aged 18-35 years with acute or convalescent COVID-19. The V call is TRBV19, the J call TRBJ1-1; 8 positions match TRBD1. In DNA, the CDR3 is TGTGCCAGTAGTCCAACCCAGGGGGCCGGGTGGTTAACTGAAGCTTTCTTT. Translated, it gives CASSPTQGAGWLTEAFF. The entire variable domain, with the rest obtained from reference TRBV19 and TRBJ1-1, is as follows: DGGITQSPKYLFRKEGQNVTLSCEQNLNHDAMYWYRQDPGQGLRLIYYSQIVNDFQKGDIAEGYSVSREKKESFPLTVTSAQKNPTAFYLCASSPTQGAGWLTEAFFGQGTRLTVV.